The next 11 T cell receptor beta chains were all read from a single sample in a study of blood T cell repertoires in COVID-19. The protocol was immunoSEQ multiplex PCR, while the TCRdb copy is restricted to in-frame clones and leaves out a portion. This sample has approximately 270,000 clones, with 85% to 90% found just once. Sequenced input: peripheral blood. The receptor source for this set is a man older than 75 with acute or convalescent COVID-19.

The chain uses TRBV6-1 and TRBJ2-5; possibly TRBD2 for D (7 bases). The CDR3 loop spans 18 amino acids. Germline V gene lookup returns CDR1 MNHNS and CDR2 SASEGT. Deletions cut 2 bases from V and 1 base from J, with 20 bases between. The DNA of the CDR3 is TGTGCCAGCAGTGAAAGAGGCTGGGGAGGGGGTTTCCAAGAGACCCAGTACTTC. Protein product: CASSERGWGGGFQETQYF.

The gene calls are TRBV6-6 and TRBJ2-1, with 13 bases lining up with TRBD2. The CDR3 covers 15 residues. Trimming cost V 6 bases and J 5 bases; bases outside gene matches: 4. Germline V gene data show CDR1 as MNHNY and CDR2 as SVGAGI (reference sequence). The CDR3 sequence is CASRGTSGVNNEQFF. CDR3 sequence (DNA): TGTGCCAGCAGAGGGACTAGCGGGGTTAACAATGAGCAGTTCTTC.

This rearrangement joins TRBV7-2 to TRBJ2-7; 7 bases are shared with TRBD1. This CDR3 comprises 14 residues. Germline V gives CDR1 SGHTA, CDR2 FQGNSA. Germline trimming cut 0 bases from V and 5 bases from J; bases unmatched to any gene: 4. In DNA, the CDR3 is TGTGCCAGCAGCTTAGCAGGGGGCCTGAACGAGCAGTACTTC. It codes for CASSLAGGLNEQYF.

This clone was seen just once. The chain carries TRBV5-5 and TRBJ2-5; D might be TRBD1 (5 bases). Deletions cut 4 bases from V and 7 bases from J, with 14 bases between. CDR3 length: 13 residues. Germline loops: CDR1 SGHKS, CDR2 YYEKEE (reference sequence). The CDR3 loop is CASSLLQVGTQYF. CDR3 bases: TGTGCCAGCAGCCTTTTACAGGTGGGGACCCAGTACTTC.

This chain uses TRBV2 with TRBJ1-2; D possibly corresponds to TRBD1 (6 bases). CDR3 length: 12 residues. Germline V lookup: CDR1 SNHLY, CDR2 FYNNEI. V lost 7 bases and J 2 bases, leaving 8 bases between the germline ends. The CDR3 nucleotides read TGTGCCAGCACCAGGGGAAACTATGGCTACACCTTC. Residues: CASTRGNYGYTF.

The chain has TRBV29-1 and TRBJ1-2; D is perhaps TRBD1 (5 bases). This CDR3 is built from 14 residues. CDR1 is SQVTM and CDR2 is ANQGSEA in the germline V gene. V was trimmed by 4 bases and J by 2 bases, leaving 14 bases between them. CDR3 sequence: CSVVVEGKNYGYTF. CDR3 DNA sequence: TGCAGCGTTGTAGTGGAGGGGAAGAACTATGGCTACACCTTC.

The rearrangement uses TRBV19 and TRBJ2-1; 7 nucleotides align to TRBD2. Trimming cost V 3 bases and J 3 bases; bases outside gene matches: 5. The CDR3 contains 15 residues. Germline V lookup: CDR1 LNHDA, CDR2 SQIVND (reference sequence). The CDR3 DNA reads as TGTGCCAGTAGTATGAGGGGCGGGGGCTACAATGAGCAGTTCTTC. Protein product: CASSMRGGGYNEQFF.

The rearrangement links TRBV5-1 to TRBJ1-4; no clear D. Germline assignment: CDR1 SGHRS and CDR2 YFSETQ. The V gene lost 5 bases and the J gene lost 7 bases, with 12 bases spanning the gap. The CDR3 is 13 amino acids. Here the CDR3 DNA reads TGCGCCAGCAGAACCAGTGAGGTTGAAAAACTGTTTTTT. Translating gives CASRTSEVEKLFF.

This clone was found a few times. The CDR3 region is CASSALAGEDTQYF. The CDR3, as DNA: TGTGCCAGCAGCGCACTAGCGGGAGAAGATACGCAGTATTTT. The V and J genes are TRBV9 and TRBJ2-3; TRBD2 matches at 11 bases. The CDR3 contains 14 residues. The germline CDR1 and CDR2 sequences are SGDLS and YYNGEE. With 3 bases clipped from V and 5 bases from J, the junction kept 2 bases outside the gene matches.

The V gene is TRBV15, the J gene TRBJ1-4, with D maybe TRBD1 (6 bases). Trimming cost V 2 bases and J 1 base, with 8 bases left between them. The CDR3 runs to 15 residues. Germline CDR1 reads LNHNV; CDR2 reads YYDKDF (reference sequence). The CDR3 reads CATSRRGGTNEKLFF. DNA of the CDR3: TGTGCCACCAGCAGAAGAGGGGGAACTAATGAAAAACTGTTTTTT.

CDR3 sequence: CASSVRDRDGDEQFF. The CDR3 bases are TGTGCCAGCAGCGTCCGGGACAGGGATGGGGATGAGCAGTTCTTC. This sequence joins TRBV21-1 and TRBJ2-1; the DNA was not compared with TRBD1, the D call given in the table. TRBV21-1 constitutes a pseudogene. The CDR3 extends over 15 amino acids.